This TCR beta chain came from a study of blood T cell repertoires in COVID-19. V lost 3 bases to trimming and J lost 8 bases, with 16 bases between them. Germline-derived CDR1 and CDR2 are SGHTA and FQGTGA. The CDR3 runs to 14 residues. Data came from immunoSEQ multiplex PCR; TCRdb stores just in-frame clones and leaves some out. The profile shows 250,000 to 350,000 clones, around 86% of them singletons. This TCR was recovered from a woman aged 25 to 39 who had recovered from COVID-19. The sequencing input was peripheral blood. The gene calls are TRBV7-3 and TRBJ1-1; D gene uncertain. CDR3 region: CASSLFEGRGEAFF. The CDR3 coding sequence is TGTGCCAGCAGCTTGTTCGAAGGACGCGGGGAAGCTTTCTTT.